The 23 T cell receptor beta chains below all came from one sample that was sequenced in a study of T cell responses to AZD1222 COVID-19 vaccine. Measured with immunoSEQ multiplex PCR; TCRdb has only the in-frame clones, and not every one. The table lists about 120,000 clones, approximately 84% of them singletons. This specimen consisted of peripheral blood, obtained on day 0 of AZD1222 vaccination. These receptors came from an adult in good health.

This clone appeared a few times. This chain uses TRBV3-1 (or the pseudogene TRBV3-2) with TRBJ1-2; 8 bases fit TRBD1. V lost 1 base, J lost 4 bases, and 11 bases stayed unmatched. Germline V gene data show CDR1 as LGHDT and CDR2 as YNNKEL (reference sequence). This CDR3 has 17 residues. This chain's CDR3 is CASSQAGGPGQAYGYTF. The CDR3 bases are TGTGCCAGCAGCCAAGCCGGCGGTCCGGGACAGGCCTATGGCTACACCTTC.

This clone rates as medium-sized. CDR3 sequence (DNA): TGTGCCAGCAGCCAAGAGCCTTGGGGGCCCCAGCATTTT. Translation: CASSQEPWGPQHF. The chain uses TRBV3-1 (or the pseudogene TRBV3-2) and TRBJ1-5, with D unclear. Germline CDR1 reads LGHDT; CDR2 reads YNNKEL (reference sequence). Trimming cost V 0 bases and J 9 bases, with 9 bases left between them. CDR3 length equals 13 residues.

The J gene is TRBJ2-3, the V gene TRBV4-1, with 8 bases aligning to TRBD1. V dropped 4 bases and J dropped 0; count of bases not matched to a gene: 9. The length of the CDR3 is 17 residues. The germline gives CDR1 MGHRA, CDR2 YSYEKL. Here the CDR3 DNA reads TGCGCCAGCAGCCCATCAGGGGGCAGAACTAGCACAGATACGCAGTATTTT. Residues: CASSPSGGRTSTDTQYF.

The V call is TRBV4-1, the J call TRBJ2-2; D possibly corresponds to TRBD1 (6 bases). The germline V gene encodes CDR1 MGHRA and CDR2 YSYEKL. This CDR3 comprises 15 residues. The germline V and J ends were trimmed by 2 bases and 3 bases, with 10 bases remaining between them. The CDR3 DNA sequence: TGCGCCAGCAGCCAACCCTGGACAGACACCGGGGAGCTGTTTTTT. Protein product: CASSQPWTDTGELFF.

The chain employs TRBV30 and TRBJ1-5, with no clear D. Germline V gene sequence: CDR1 GTSNPN, CDR2 SVGIG (reference sequence). V shed 5 bases and J shed 3 bases, with 11 bases lying between them. The CDR3 is 13 amino acids. CDR3 region: CAWSRDYNQPQHF. CDR3 bases: TGTGCCTGGTCGAGGGATTACAATCAGCCCCAGCATTTT.

This clone was detected once. The chain is built from TRBV5-1 and TRBJ2-2; tentatively, D is TRBD1 or TRBD2 (5 bases each). CDR1 is SGHRS, CDR2 YFSETQ, per germline. There are 15 residues in the CDR3. The ends were cut back, 3 bases at V and 0 bases at J, with 9 bases in the middle. CDR3 nucleotides: TGCGCCAGCAGCTGGGACCCTTCGAACACCGGGGAGCTGTTTTTT. It translates to CASSWDPSNTGELFF. Complete variable domain (other parts from reference TRBV5-1 and TRBJ2-2): KAGVTQTPRYLIKTRGQQVTLSCSPISGHRSVSWYQQTPGQGLQFLFEYFSETQRNKGNFPGRFSGRQFSNSRSEMNVSTLELGDSALYLCASSWDPSNTGELFFGEGSRLTVL.

This clone was seen just once. The J gene is TRBJ2-3, the V gene TRBV27; D is undetermined. The germline V gene has CDR1 MNHEY and CDR2 SMNVEV (reference sequence). V dropped 3 bases and J dropped 1 base, with 14 bases sitting between them. The CDR3 has 16 amino acids. The CDR3 region has the DNA TGTGCCAGCAGTTTGGCCCGTGCCGCGGGCACAGATACGCAGTATTTT. Its protein product is CASSLARAAGTDTQYF.

The V call is TRBV4-1, the J call TRBJ2-7, with D unresolved. The CDR3 is made up of 11 amino acids. The germline V gene encodes CDR1 MGHRA and CDR2 YSYEKL. Trimming took 5 bases from V and 1 from J, leaving 3 bases between them. CDR3 DNA: TGCGCCAGCAGCTCGTCCTACGAGCAGTACTTC. It yields the protein CASSSSYEQYF.

CDR3 bases: TGCAGCGTTGTAGGGTTGGCAGATACGCAGTATTTT. Encoded protein: CSVVGLADTQYF. This chain uses TRBV29-1 with TRBJ2-3; no clear D gene. CDR1 and CDR2 from the germline V gene are SQVTM and ANQGSEA. V gave up 4 bases and J gave up 4 bases, with 9 bases separating them. This CDR3 has 12 amino acids.

The chain combines TRBV9 with TRBJ2-2, with a tentative D call TRBD2 (6 bases). The ends were cut back, 3 bases at V and 9 bases at J, with 15 bases in the middle. The V gene's germline CDR1 is SGDLS and CDR2 YYNGEE. This CDR3 is 14 amino acids long. CDR3 amino acids: CASSAAGGTRELFF. The CDR3 DNA reads as TGTGCCAGCAGCGCCGCCGGGGGAACAAGGGAGCTGTTTTTT.

The chain links TRBV19 to TRBJ1-1; the D is unclear. Trimming shortened V by 7 bases and J by 5 bases, and 14 bases separated the two germline ends. The CDR3 extends over 13 amino acids. Germline lookup yields CDR1 LNHDA and CDR2 SQIVND (reference sequence). The CDR3 sequence is CASTALQRTEAFF. The CDR3 DNA reads as TGTGCCAGTACGGCCCTTCAGAGGACTGAAGCTTTCTTT. Combining the CDR3 with reference TRBV19 and TRBJ1-1 gives the whole variable domain DGGITQSPKYLFRKEGQNVTLSCEQNLNHDAMYWYRQDPGQGLRLIYYSQIVNDFQKGDIAEGYSVSREKKESFPLTVTSAQKNPTAFYLCASTALQRTEAFFGQGTRLTVV.

This chain uses TRBV4-1 with TRBJ2-1; no clear D. Germline lookup yields CDR1 MGHRA and CDR2 YSYEKL. The CDR3 consists of 15 residues. V was trimmed by 3 bases and J by 0 bases, leaving 9 bases between them. CDR3 in amino acids: CASSQTESSYNEQFF. The CDR3 coding sequence is TGCGCCAGCAGCCAGACGGAGTCCTCCTACAATGAGCAGTTCTTC.

The V gene is TRBV24-1, the J gene TRBJ1-2; D not resolved. The germline CDR1 and CDR2 sequences are KGHDR and SFDVKD. Trimming took off 4 bases at V and 1 base at J, with 9 bases between the two ends. The CDR3 has 14 residues. Here the CDR3 DNA reads TGTGCCACCAGTGAACGGGAGTATAACTATGGCTACACCTTC. Its protein is CATSEREYNYGYTF.

The chain couples TRBV24-1 to TRBJ1-5; D call uncertain. V lost 10 bases and J lost 6, with 12 bases in between. The CDR3 extends over 12 amino acids. From germline, CDR1 is KGHDR and CDR2 SFDVKD. This chain's CDR3 is CATSEGAQPQHF. The CDR3 bases are TGTGCCACTTCCGAGGGTGCTCAGCCCCAGCATTTT.

The rearrangement links TRBV6-5 to TRBJ2-1; 9 positions agree with TRBD2. The V gene end was trimmed by 6 bases and the J gene end by 3 bases; junction bases not matched to a gene: 6. There are 15 residues in the CDR3. Germline CDR1 MNHEY, CDR2 SVGAGI. The CDR3 bases are TGTGCCAGCAGGGGGGGTAGCGGGAGCTACAATGAGCAGTTCTTC. This encodes CASRGGSGSYNEQFF.

The chain uses TRBV6-5 and TRBJ2-3; D ambiguous. Per germline, CDR1 MNHEY and CDR2 SVGAGI. This CDR3 is 14 amino acids long. Trimming took 0 bases from V and 3 from J, leaving 7 bases between them. CDR3: CASSYSLDTDTQYF. The CDR3 DNA sequence: TGTGCCAGCAGTTACTCCCTCGATACAGATACGCAGTATTTT.

The table lists this clone with a few counts. V is TRBV7-2 and J is TRBJ2-5, with D possibly being TRBD1 (6 bases). This CDR3 is built from 15 residues. The germline V gene has CDR1 SGHTA and CDR2 FQGNSA. The V end was cut by 5 bases, the J end by 6 bases, with 19 bases between. CDR3 sequence reads: CASSPLQGSLQTQYF. CDR3 in DNA: TGTGCCAGCAGCCCTCTACAGGGTTCTTTGCAGACCCAGTACTTC.

The sample holds one count of this clone. The rearrangement links TRBV27 to TRBJ2-3, with TRBD2 matching over 11 bases. V lost 1 base, J lost 4 bases, and 4 bases stayed unmatched. Germline CDR1 is MNHEY and CDR2 is SMNVEV (reference sequence). CDR3 length: 16 amino acids. The CDR3 DNA reads TGTGCCAGCAGTTTATTTAGCGGGAGGGCCGCAGATACGCAGTATTTT. The encoded protein is CASSLFSGRAADTQYF.

The chain combines TRBV3-1 (or the pseudogene TRBV3-2) with TRBJ2-7, with D uncertain. CDR1 and CDR2 (germline): LGHDT, YNNKEL (reference sequence). V gave up 1 base and J gave up 1 base, with 11 bases separating them. This CDR3 comprises 15 residues. CDR3 DNA: TGTGCCAGCAGCCAAGTAGCCTCCCGGTCCTACGAGCAGTACTTC. It specifies CASSQVASRSYEQYF.

This chain links TRBV2 with TRBJ2-2; 8 nucleotides agree with TRBD2. Germline lookup yields CDR1 SNHLY and CDR2 FYNNEI. This CDR3 spans 16 amino acids. V shed 3 bases, J shed 4 bases, and the junction held 7 bases outside the gene matches. CDR3 sequence reads: CASSDSRGGLTGELFF. The CDR3 region has the DNA TGTGCCAGCAGTGATTCTCGGGGGGGACTCACCGGGGAGCTGTTTTTT. The variable domain in full, completed from reference TRBV2 and TRBJ2-2, reads EPEVTQTPSHQVTQMGQEVILRCVPISNHLYFYWYRQILGQKVEFLVSFYNNEISEKSEIFDDQFSVERPDGSNFTLKIRSTKLEDSAMYFCASSDSRGGLTGELFFGEGSRLTVL.

This chain joins TRBV6-5 and TRBJ2-3, with D uncertain. Trimming removed 8 bases from V and 2 bases from J, with 8 bases in between. This CDR3 region has 12 residues. Germline CDR1 reads MNHEY; CDR2 reads SVGAGI. CDR3 sequence (DNA): TGTGCCAGCTCCCGCCTCACAGATACGCAGTATTTT. Translating gives CASSRLTDTQYF.

The chain joins TRBV9 to TRBJ2-1; D possibly corresponds to TRBD1 (5 bases). V lost 3 bases and J lost 9, with 10 bases in between. The V gene's germline CDR1 is SGDLS and CDR2 YYNGEE. CDR3 length equals 12 residues. The CDR3 DNA is TGTGCCAGCAGCGCCCAGGGTGGTGAGCAGTTCTTC. Encoded protein: CASSAQGGEQFF.

Notes on this clone: The sample carries other DNA sequences with the same CDR3. The V gene is TRBV10-2, the J gene TRBJ1-1, with D unclear. Germline CDR1 reads WSHSY; CDR2 reads SAAADI. V gave up 2 bases and J gave up 1 base, with 5 bases separating them. This CDR3 is 13 amino acids long. The CDR3: CASSEVGNTEAFF. The DNA of the CDR3 is TGCGCCAGCAGTGAGGTGGGGAACACTGAAGCTTTCTTT.